The T cell receptor beta chain described here comes from a study of metastatic and nonmetastatic thyroid tumors. The CDR3 sequence is 14 residues long. Trimming took 6 bases from V and 0 from J, leaving 11 bases between them. CDR1 is MDHEN, CDR2 SYDVKM, per germline. TCRdb re-called clones from the PCR reads using MiXCR. The sample has fewer than 7,000 clones, around 32% seen once. Nobody among the patients had been given any treatment before thyroid surgery. The rearrangement uses TRBV28 and TRBJ1-1; D might be TRBD1 (5 bases). This receptor was taken from a female donor with papillary thyroid cancer or a benign thyroid nodule (not recorded which). Some clones in this sample may be carry-over from other donors' samples. The sequenced sample consisted of adjacent normal tissue. CDR3 DNA: TGTGCCAGCAGCTGGGAGACAGTGAACACTGAAGCTTTCTTT. This sequence encodes CASSWETVNTEAFF.